Listed below are T cell receptor beta chains from one sample, sequenced in a study of CD8 T cells in ankylosing spondylitis. TCRdb re-derived calls from the 5' RACE reads in MiXCR, one entry per CDR3 protein. The table lists about 500,000 distinct CDR3 sequences, roughly 5% of them singletons, with roughly 3.3% in the top ten. The source material was blood, either unsorted or a sorted T cell fraction (not recorded which). All receptors come from a male donor with ankylosing spondylitis. Each CDR3 is given with its conserved first and last residue. The D gene is left open where the match is weak. Clone sizes are given selectively: once, few, many, or a class where the clone is expanded.

>TRBJ1-5|NA|TRBV2|NA
TGTGCCAGCAGAGAAGAATACTATAGCAATCAGCCCCAGCATTTT
CASREEYYSNQPQHF
>TRBJ2-5|many|TRBV28|NA
TGTGCCAGCAGTTTACCCCTAGCGAATCAAGAGACCCAGTACTTC
CASSLPLANQETQYF
>TRBJ2-3|many|TRBV27|NA
TGTGCCAGCAGTTTTCTTTTAGCGGTTAGCACAGATACGCAGTATTTT
CASSFLLAVSTDTQYF
>TRBJ2-7|many|TRBV29-1|NA
TGCAGCGTTCTGATTACTCAATACGAGCAGTACTTC
CSVLITQYEQYF
>TRBJ1-1|many|TRBV7-2|NA
TGTGCCAGCAGCTTAGCGGACGGGGTGGGCACTGAAGCTTTCTTT
CASSLADGVGTEAFF
>TRBJ2-1|NA|TRBV7-9|NA
TGTGCCAGCAGCCAATCCGAGGAGGAGTTCTTC
CASSQSEEEFF
>TRBJ2-7|many|TRBV10-3|TRBD1
TGTGCCATCCGGGACAGGGGTTACGAGCAGTACTTC
CAIRDRGYEQYF
>TRBJ2-1|few|TRBV5-1|NA
TGCGCCAGCAGCTTGCGGGCAGTGTGGTCCGAGCAGTTCTTC
CASSLRAVWSEQFF
>TRBJ2-7|many|TRBV29-1|NA
TGCAGCGTTCAAGGTGGGCCCACCTACGAGCAGTACTTC
CSVQGGPTYEQYF
>TRBJ1-1|NA|TRBV30|NA
TGTGCCTGGAGTGTATTGTTGATGAACACTGAAGCTTTCTTT
CAWSVLLMNTEAFF
>TRBJ2-5|many|TRBV29-1|NA
TGCAGCGTGGAGAATGGTCCAAAGGAGACCCAGTACTTC
CSVENGPKETQYF
>TRBJ1-2|many|TRBV11-2|NA
TGTGCCAGCAGCTTGGGGGGTTTCACCACCTTC
CASSLGGFTTF
>TRBJ1-1|many|TRBV7-9|NA
TGTGCCAGCAGCTTAGTCGTCAACAACACTGAAGCTTTCTTT
CASSLVVNNTEAFF
>TRBJ2-1|many|TRBV10-3|TRBD2
TGTGCCATCAGTGAGGGAGCTAGCGGGAGGGCCCCCTACAATGAGCAGTTCTTC
CAISEGASGRAPYNEQFF
>TRBJ2-7|many|TRBV12-3/TRBV12-4|NA
TGTGCCAGCAGTCCAACTAGCCGGGGCGAGCAGTACTTC
CASSPTSRGEQYF
>TRBJ2-3|many|TRBV5-1|TRBD2
TGCGCCAGCAGCTTGGGGGCTAGCGGGTCTAGCACAGATACGCAGTATTTT
CASSLGASGSSTDTQYF
>TRBJ1-1|many|TRBV5-1|TRBD1
TGCGCCAGCAGCTTTAGGACAGGGTATACTGAAGCTTTCTTT
CASSFRTGYTEAFF
>TRBJ1-4|many|TRBV7-2|TRBD1
TGTGCCAGCAGCTCGCCGGGACAGATCGCTGAAAAACTGTTTTTT
CASSSPGQIAEKLFF
>TRBJ1-6|many|TRBV12-3/TRBV12-4|NA
TGTGCCAGCAGTTTAGGATCTTTAGGATATAATTCACCCCTCCACTTT
CASSLGSLGYNSPLHF
>TRBJ1-2|many|TRBV4-3|NA
TGCGCCAGCAGCCAAGATTTTCGACAAGCCGCGTACGGCTACACCTTC
CASSQDFRQAAYGYTF
>TRBJ1-4|many|TRBV27|NA
TGTGCCAGCAGCGGGACCCTCGGGGAAAAACTGTTTTTT
CASSGTLGEKLFF
>TRBJ1-1|many|TRBV5-1|NA
TGCGCCAGCACCGGCCCCGGGGGATCGGGGACTGAAGCTTTCTTT
CASTGPGGSGTEAFF
>TRBJ1-1|many|TRBV25-1|NA
TGTGCCAGCAGTGAATTCGCAGCATGGAAAGCTTTCTTT
CASSEFAAWKAFF
>TRBJ2-7|many|TRBV7-2|NA
TGTGCCAGCAACATGGGGGGATCCAACTACGAGCAGTACTTC
CASNMGGSNYEQYF
>TRBJ2-1|many|TRBV10-3|TRBD1
TGTGCCATCAGTGAGTCGGTATTTGGGACAGGGAAGCCCTACAATGAGCAGTTCTTC
CAISESVFGTGKPYNEQFF
>TRBJ1-2|few|TRBV5-6|TRBD1
TGTGCCAGCAGCCATGGGACAGACTATGGCTACACCTTC
CASSHGTDYGYTF
>TRBJ1-5|many|TRBV7-9|NA
TGTGCCAGCACCGGGCAAGGGCTCAATCAGCCCCAGCATTTT
CASTGQGLNQPQHF
>TRBJ2-1|many|TRBV29-1|TRBD1
TGCAGCGTTTCGACAGGGGACGTTGGCAATGAGCAGTTCTTC
CSVSTGDVGNEQFF
>TRBJ2-2|many|TRBV7-9|TRBD1
TGTGCCAGCAGCCAAGCAGGGGGCGCGGGGCCCGGGGAGCTGTTTTTT
CASSQAGGAGPGELFF
>TRBJ2-1|many|TRBV7-9|NA
TGTGCCAGCAGCTCGTTCCAGGGAAATACCAATGAGCAGTTCTTC
CASSSFQGNTNEQFF
>TRBJ1-2|many|TRBV12-3/TRBV12-4|NA
TGTGCCAGCAGTCTCACAGGGATCCCCCAACTTGGCTACACCTTC
CASSLTGIPQLGYTF
>TRBJ2-7|NA|TRBV7-2|TRBD1
TGTGCCAGCAGCCCCGAAGTCGGGACAGGGAGACGGCAGTACTTC
CASSPEVGTGRRQYF
>TRBJ2-2|many|TRBV20-1|NA
TGCAGTGCTAGCCTATCGGTCACCGGGGAGCTGTTTTTT
CSASLSVTGELFF
>TRBJ2-2|NA|TRBV6-1|TRBD2
TGTGCCAGCACCTCACTAGCGGCGGGATACACCGGGGAGCTGTTTTTT
CASTSLAAGYTGELFF
>TRBJ1-5|many|TRBV6-2/TRBV6-3|TRBD1
TGTGCCAGCAGTTACCGGGACAGGGGTAATCAGCCCCAGCATTTT
CASSYRDRGNQPQHF
>TRBJ2-1|many|TRBV5-1|TRBD2
TGCGCCAGCAGCTCAAGGACTAGCGGGAACAATGAGCAGTTCTTC
CASSSRTSGNNEQFF
>TRBJ1-6|few|TRBV18|NA
TGTGCCAGCTCACCACCCGGGAGCTCCTATAATTCACCCCTCCACTTT
CASSPPGSSYNSPLHF
>TRBJ2-7|many|TRBV7-9|NA
TGTGCCAGCAGCTTAGATTTGACGGACGAGCAGTACTTC
CASSLDLTDEQYF
>TRBJ2-1|many|TRBV25-1|TRBD2
TGTGCCAGCAGTGAACGCGCTGGAGCGGGAGGGCGTTACAATGAGCAGTTCTTC
CASSERAGAGGRYNEQFF
>TRBJ2-3|NA|TRBV5-1|NA
TGCGCCAGCAGCGAGGACAGATTTGACACAGATACGCAGTATTTT
CASSEDRFDTDTQYF
>TRBJ2-7|many|TRBV10-3|TRBD1
TGTGCCATCAGTGAGCCGGGACAGGGTCCCTACGAGCAGTACTTC
CAISEPGQGPYEQYF
>TRBJ1-5|many|TRBV12-3/TRBV12-4|TRBD1
TGTGCCAGCAAATCGACAGGGAATCAGCCCCAGCATTTT
CASKSTGNQPQHF
>TRBJ2-2|many|TRBV4-2|TRBD2
TGTGCCAGCAGCCAAGATCTAGCGGGAGGTGGTCCCGGGGAGCTGTTTTTT
CASSQDLAGGGPGELFF
>TRBJ2-1|many|TRBV20-1|NA
TGCAGTGCTAGAGATACAAGGGGCTACGAGCAGTTCTTC
CSARDTRGYEQFF
>TRBJ2-5|many|TRBV7-2|TRBD1
TGTGCCAGCAGCTCAAGCAGGGGGCTCCTCCGAACCCAGTACTTC
CASSSSRGLLRTQYF